Listed below are T cell receptor beta chains from one sample, sequenced in a study of T cells in narcolepsy. Only in-frame clones appear in the TCRdb table, and some are missing; sequencing was by immunoSEQ multiplex PCR. The table includes 27,000 or so clones, around 82% detected once. The sample was CD45RA- memory CD4+ T cells from PBMCs. These receptors all come from a human donor with narcolepsy. Each CDR3 is given with its conserved first and last residue. A D gene is named only where the DNA matches it firmly. Size is stated for part of the rows, as once, few or many counts, or as a class when the clone is expanded.

V gene	J gene	clone size	D gene	CDR3 protein	CDR3 DNA
TRBV7-9	TRBJ2-7	.	TRBD2	CASSLSGGYEQYF	TGTGCCAGCAGCTTATCGGGAGGCTACGAGCAGTACTTC
TRBV7-2	TRBJ2-1	.	TRBD1	CASSLRDSSYNEQFF	TGTGCCAGCAGCTTACGGGACAGCTCCTACAATGAGCAGTTCTTC
TRBV5-1	TRBJ2-3	.	.	CASIRDGARETQYF	TGCGCCAGCATCCGTGACGGGGCAAGAGAGACGCAGTATTTT
TRBV21-1	TRBJ1-6	.	.	CASYSPLHF	TGTGCCAGCTATTCACCCCTCCACTTT
TRBV9	TRBJ2-1	.	.	CATQPAQPYNEQFF	TGTGCCACTCAGCCGGCGCAGCCCTACAATGAGCAGTTCTTC
TRBV5-4	TRBJ2-7	few	.	CASSSKLTGPYEQYF	TGTGCCAGCAGCTCGAAACTGACAGGACCTTACGAGCAGTACTTC
TRBV30	TRBJ2-4	.	.	CAWSVPQGGGNIQYF	TGTGCCTGGAGTGTACCCCAGGGAGGCGGGAACATTCAGTACTTC
TRBV11-3	TRBJ2-3	once	.	CATKWGTTDTQYF	TGTGCCACCAAGTGGGGGACCACAGATACGCAGTATTTT
TRBV7-9	TRBJ2-7	.	TRBD1	CASSPGQGTSTDEQYF	TGTGCCAGCAGCCCCGGACAGGGAACTTCTACGGACGAGCAGTACTTC
TRBV7-7	TRBJ2-7	.	TRBD2	CASSLGPSGGITYEQYF	TGTGCCAGCAGCTTAGGCCCTAGCGGAGGGATTACCTACGAGCAGTACTTC
TRBV2	TRBJ2-5	.	.	CASSVMRGETQYF	TGTGCCAGCAGTGTCATGAGAGGAGAGACCCAGTACTTC
TRBV7-2	TRBJ1-2	.	.	CASSSPGQIYGYTF	TGTGCCAGCAGCTCACCGGGACAAATCTATGGCTACACCTTC
TRBV5-1	TRBJ1-3	.	.	CASSQRPQGSGNTIYF	TGCGCCAGCAGCCAGAGACCACAGGGCTCTGGAAACACCATATATTTT
TRBV29-1	TRBJ2-2	.	.	CSVGSNTGELFF	TGCAGCGTTGGATCTAACACCGGGGAGCTGTTTTTT
TRBV5-4	TRBJ1-3	.	.	CASSSAGSGNTIYF	TGTGCCAGCAGCTCGGCGGGCTCTGGAAACACCATATATTTT
TRBV11-3	TRBJ2-1	.	TRBD2	CASSRLAGTDNEQFF	TGTGCCAGCAGCCGACTAGCGGGGACCGACAATGAGCAGTTCTTC
TRBV6-1	TRBJ2-5	.	.	CASSGPRQETQYF	TGTGCCAGCAGTGGGCCACGACAAGAGACCCAGTACTTC
TRBV27	TRBJ1-2	.	TRBD1	CASSLSPRDRNYGYTF	TGTGCCAGCAGTTTATCGCCCCGGGACAGAAACTATGGCTACACCTTC
TRBV6-6	TRBJ2-3	few	.	CASSYSLGGGKDTQYF	TGTGCCAGCAGTTACAGCTTGGGTGGGGGTAAAGATACGCAGTATTTT
TRBV7-2	TRBJ2-7	once	.	CASSASYEQYF	TGTGCCAGCAGCGCCTCCTACGAGCAGTACTTC
TRBV7-9	TRBJ2-7	.	.	CASSFRGEQYF	TGTGCCAGCAGCTTCAGGGGCGAGCAGTACTTC
TRBV2	TRBJ1-2	.	.	CASSDGSGSRYGYTF	TGTGCCAGCAGTGATGGATCAGGGTCCAGATATGGCTACACCTTC